This TCR beta chain was observed in a study of T cell responses to AZD1222 COVID-19 vaccine. Looking at the study overall: Combined were second doses at about 4 or about 12 weeks. Study outcomes and limitations: Clonal diversity may have been underestimated, and the donors were mostly white British, with more females than males. Scientists sampled the repertoires only once the peak T cell response had passed. Seropositive at baseline were only six or seven AZD1222 recipients.

A remark on this clone: The antigen is undetermined.

TCRdb's copy holds only in-frame clones and misses some; the assay was immunoSEQ multiplex PCR. The sample shows 130,000 or so clones, about 89% of them seen only once. The V end was cut by 0 bases, the J end by 6 bases, with 30 bases between. Germline values: CDR1 SGHNT, CDR2 YENEEA. The length of the CDR3 is 20 residues. This TCR derives from an adult in good health. The gene calls are TRBV11-3 and TRBJ2-7; D remains ambiguous. The starting material was peripheral blood, obtained on day 0 of AZD1222 vaccination. The chain's CDR3 is CASSLEVLVGVTADSREQYF. CDR3 sequence (DNA): TGTGCCAGCAGCTTAGAGGTCCTTGTCGGCGTGACGGCGGATTCCCGCGAGCAGTACTTC.